Sequencing of this TCR beta chain was carried out in a study of blood T cell repertoires in COVID-19. For the study at large: Some COVID-19 samples were acute and others convalescent; all came from the United States, Italy and Spain. In each case, the material was cDNA or gDNA derived from T cells, B-cell-depleted T cells, or PBMCs.

J was trimmed by 2 bases and V by 6 bases; bases with no gene match: 19. The germline V gene encodes CDR1 GTSNPN and CDR2 SVGIG (reference sequence). This CDR3 is built from 17 residues. Authors' processing steps: Nucleated cell counts were estimated from reference gene primer amplification. The table came from immunoSEQ multiplex PCR; TCRdb's copy has only in-frame clones and leaves some out. V and J calls and clone size are as listed in that table; D and trimming were resolved from the DNA. The sample has 150,000 to 200,000 clones; roughly 91% are singletons. The sample taken for sequencing was peripheral blood. This chain joins TRBV30 and TRBJ2-7; 7 nucleotides line up with TRBD1. This TCR was sampled from a human donor in a cohort sampled during active COVID-19. CDR3 bases: TGTGCCTGTACAGGGGCGAGCCTCGGTTGGGGCGCCTACGAGCAGTACTTC. It specifies CACTGASLGWGAYEQYF.